The next 5 T cell receptor beta chains were all read from a single sample in a study of CXCR3-negative and CXCR3-positive naive CD8 T cells. With UMI labels, 5' RACE was used to prepare the TRB cDNA libraries. No DNA is given; TCRdb re-called the 5' RACE reads and lists each CDR3 protein once. The clone table shows over 150,000 distinct CDR3 sequences, with the ten largest holding nearly 0.5%. Broader study findings: For CXCR3-positive naive cells, TRB CDR3s were more hydrophobic than those of CXCR3-negative naive cells.

Their cognate antigens are unknown. The sample consisted of naive CXCR3+ CD8+ T cells from blood. Subset indicated: CD45RO-CCR7+CD27+CD95- naive CD8+ T cells expressing CXCR3 (TNR3+). The receptors stem from a human donor in good health. Some clones in this sample may be carry-over from other donors' samples.

J is TRBJ2-7 and V is TRBV29-1. The CDR3 covers 12 residues. The germline V gene encodes CDR1 SQVTM and CDR2 ANQGSEA. This CDR3 is CSVVAETYEQYF.

This chain links TRBV7-8 with TRBJ2-3; TCRdb returns TRBD1, unconfirmable since there is no DNA. The length of the CDR3 is 15 residues. The germline V gene has CDR1 SGHVS and CDR2 FQNEAQ. The CDR3 sequence is CASSYRVLSRDTQYF.

CDR3 region: CASSPPLRRSSYNEQFF. The chain links TRBV27 to TRBJ2-1. Germline CDR1 is MNHEY and CDR2 is SMNVEV (reference sequence). CDR3 length: 17 amino acids.

V is TRBV7-9 and J is TRBJ2-7. The germline V gene has CDR1 SEHNR and CDR2 FQNEAQ (reference sequence). This CDR3 region has 11 residues. The CDR3 sequence is CASSPQKEQYF. Full variable domain (remainder filled in from reference TRBV7-9 and TRBJ2-7): DTGVSQNPRHKITKRGQNVTFRCDPISEHNRLYWYRQTLGQGPEFLTYFQNEAQLEKSRLLSDRFSAERPKGSFSTLEIQRTEQGDSAMYLCASSPQKEQYFGPGTRLTVT.

The chain recombines TRBV18 with TRBJ2-1; the TRBD2 assignment by TCRdb is unverifiable without DNA. This CDR3 is built from 15 residues. Germline CDR1 and CDR2: KGHSH and LQKENI. CDR3 protein: CASSPRQGNYNEQFF.